One sample yielded the 24 T cell receptor beta chains listed below, sequenced in a study of beta chain features in type 1 diabetes listed by TCRdb under 2018. Library preparation was by the immunoSEQ multiplex PCR assay. The entire isolated RNA was reverse transcribed using the High Capacity cDNA Reverse Transcription Kit, and thus expressed TCRB transcripts were sequenced. TCRdb re-hosts the immuneACCESS table, in-frame sequences only. Its copies lack some clones; in the studies checked, an unresolved V gene accounts for under half of them, and the cause for the rest is not known. The sample data list under 400,000 clones, and around 20% of these were observed just once. Under 0.055% of the sample lies in the top ten. Sequencing was carried out using naive CD4+ T cells from blood. This specimen's cell subset or site label, interpreted: true naive CD4+ T cells. The receptors derive from a woman between 18 and 29 years old in good health.

In this sample, this clone turned up a few times. This sequence joins TRBV12-5 and TRBJ1-3; D is unclear. CDR3 length equals 12 residues. The germline V gene has CDR1 LGHNT and CDR2 FRNRAP. V was clipped by 3 bases and J by 7 bases, with 7 bases between them. The CDR3 DNA reads TGTGCTAGTGGTTTATCTTCGAACACCATATATTTT. Translating gives CASGLSSNTIYF.

The J gene is TRBJ1-6, the V gene TRBV7-3; maybe TRBD1 (6 bases). From germline, CDR1 is SGHTA and CDR2 FQGTGA. The CDR3 spans 13 residues. Trimming cost V 5 bases and J 13 bases, with 15 bases left between them. The CDR3 loop reads CASSSYRESPLHF. CDR3 DNA: TGTGCCAGCAGCAGCTACAGGGAGTCCCCCCTCCACTTT.

This clone occurred a few times. V usage is TRBV9 and J usage is TRBJ1-2; TRBD1 might be the D (5 bases). CDR3 length equals 14 residues. V lost 4 bases to trimming and J lost 3 bases, with 13 bases between them. Germline V CDR1 and CDR2: SGDLS, YYNGEE. The CDR3, as DNA: TGTGCCAGCAGCCCCCCCGGCAGGGACTATGGCTACACCTTC. As protein: CASSPPGRDYGYTF. The full variable domain, rest sourced from reference TRBV9 and TRBJ1-2, is DSGVTQTPKHLITATGQRVTLRCSPRSGDLSVYWYQQSLDQGLQFLIQYYNGEERAKGNILERFSAQQFPDLHSELNLSSLELGDSALYFCASSPPGRDYGYTFGSGTRLTVV.

This clone was observed once. The chain combines TRBV5-4 with TRBJ1-6; D is unclear. The germline CDR1 and CDR2 sequences are SGHNT and YYREEE (reference sequence). Trimming left V 0 bases short and J 5 bases short, with 9 bases between. The CDR3 has 15 amino acids. CDR3 loop: CASSLDSWDNSPLHF. The CDR3 nucleotides read TGTGCCAGCAGCTTGGACAGTTGGGATAATTCACCCCTCCACTTT.

This clone was found a few times. V and J are TRBV15 and TRBJ2-1; 9 bases align to TRBD1. CDR1 LNHNV and CDR2 YYDKDF come from the germline V gene (reference sequence). V dropped 5 bases and J dropped 9; count of bases not matched to a gene: 5. The CDR3 sequence is 13 residues long. The CDR3: CATSRRQGGEQFF. The CDR3 nucleotides are TGTGCCACCAGCCGGCGACAGGGGGGTGAGCAGTTCTTC.

This clone was counted a few times. This chain links TRBV14 with TRBJ2-1; D possibly corresponds to TRBD2 (6 bases). This CDR3 has 17 residues. The germline V gene has CDR1 SGHDN and CDR2 FVKESK. Trimming cost V 0 bases and J 7 bases, with 19 bases left between them. CDR3 loop: CASSQEVAAGWANEQFF. The CDR3 bases are TGTGCCAGCAGCCAAGAGGTAGCAGCGGGTTGGGCAAATGAGCAGTTCTTC.

This chain connects TRBV6-1 to TRBJ1-5; TRBD1 matches 7 bases. The CDR3 length is 16 residues. V was pared by 0 bases and J by 1 base, with 3 bases of the junction left unmatched. Germline CDR1 reads MNHNS; CDR2 reads SASEGT. For the CDR3, the DNA is TGTGCCAGCAGTGAAGCGGGACAGTCCAGCAATCAGCCCCAGCATTTT. This sequence encodes CASSEAGQSSNQPQHF.

This clone was observed a few times. This chain joins TRBV5-1 and TRBJ2-3; 7 nucleotides match TRBD1. The CDR3 has 14 amino acids. CDR1 and CDR2 from the germline V gene are SGHRS and YFSETQ. With V trimmed by 0 bases and J by 5 bases, 3 bases remained unmatched. In nucleotides, the CDR3 is TGCGCCAGCAGCTTGGCACAGGGGAGAGATACGCAGTATTTT. This translates into CASSLAQGRDTQYF.

This clone appeared a few times. In nucleotides, the CDR3 is TGTGCCAGCAGCCTCAGTCCCCGGGAGGGAGTTTACGAGCAGTACTTC. It specifies CASSLSPREGVYEQYF. The V and J genes are TRBV7-3 and TRBJ2-7; 8 positions match TRBD2. CDR1 is SGHTA, CDR2 FQGTGA, per germline. The CDR3 contains 16 residues. After removal of 5 bases from V and 4 bases from J, the junction contained 13 bases not matched to a gene.

This clone was observed a handful of times. Here the CDR3 DNA reads TGTGCCAGCGCTTCAGCAGGCCGCGATACGCAGTATTTT. Its protein product is CASASAGRDTQYF. The V gene is TRBV7-3, the J gene TRBJ2-3; no clear D. Trimming took 8 bases from V and 6 from J, leaving 15 bases between them. Germline CDR1 reads SGHTA; CDR2 reads FQGTGA. The CDR3 covers 13 residues.

The rearrangement uses TRBV9 and TRBJ2-1; 14 bases match TRBD2. The CDR3 is made up of 19 amino acids. The germline V gene has CDR1 SGDLS and CDR2 YYNGEE. The ends lost 3 bases at V and 4 bases at J; junction bases unmatched: 12. CDR3: CASSAGGTSGRPGYNEQFF. As DNA, the CDR3 is TGTGCCAGCAGCGCCGGGGGGACTAGCGGGAGACCTGGATACAATGAGCAGTTCTTC.

V usage is TRBV25-1 and J usage is TRBJ2-7; perhaps TRBD2 as D (6 bases). The germline V gene has CDR1 MGHDK and CDR2 SYGVNS. CDR3 length: 14 amino acids. The ends were cut back, 3 bases at V and 0 bases at J, with 9 bases in the middle. The CDR3 region is CASSEGLSSYEQYF. The CDR3 DNA follows: TGTGCCAGCAGTGAGGGACTCAGCTCCTACGAGCAGTACTTC.

In its sample, this clone was seen a few times. V gene TRBV6-5 combines with J gene TRBJ1-2; D is uncertain. The germline V gene has CDR1 MNHEY and CDR2 SVGAGI. Deletions cut 2 bases from V and 5 bases from J, with 6 bases between. The CDR3 has 12 amino acids. The DNA of the CDR3 is TGTGCCAGCAGTTACCGCGGATATGGCTACACCTTC. It translates to CASSYRGYGYTF.

V usage is TRBV4-1 and J usage is TRBJ1-2, with 7 bases lining up with TRBD1. The junction had 6 bases not matched to a gene; V was cut back by 3 bases and J by 8 bases. From germline, CDR1 is MGHRA and CDR2 YSYEKL. CDR3 length: 13 amino acids. Here the CDR3 DNA reads TGCGCCAGCAGCCAGGGTGACAGGGACGGCTACACCTTC. Translating it yields CASSQGDRDGYTF.

This clone has just a few counts. The chain joins TRBV6-6 to TRBJ1-1; D might be TRBD1 (6 bases). Trimming shortened V by 6 bases and J by 4 bases, and 12 bases separated the two germline ends. The CDR3 length is 13 residues. CDR1 MNHNY and CDR2 SVGAGI come from the germline V gene (reference sequence). The CDR3 coding sequence is TGTGCCAGCAGCCCACAGGGAACCACTGAAGCTTTCTTT. This sequence encodes CASSPQGTTEAFF.

The chain has TRBV30 and TRBJ1-1; D might be TRBD1 (5 bases). The ends were cut back, 0 bases at V and 3 bases at J, with 8 bases in the middle. CDR3 length: 13 amino acids. Germline loops: CDR1 GTSNPN, CDR2 SVGIG (reference sequence). Here the CDR3 DNA reads TGTGCCTGGAGTGTAGGGGCAGACACTGAAGCTTTCTTT. Its translation: CAWSVGADTEAFF.

The chain combines TRBV19 with TRBJ2-7; 7 bases map to TRBD2. Trimming removed 3 bases from V and 0 bases from J; junction bases left unmatched: 5. Germline CDR1 reads LNHDA; CDR2 reads SQIVND (reference sequence). This CDR3 region has 15 residues. CDR3 DNA: TGTGCCAGTAGTATGGGAGGGTCGCCCTCCTACGAGCAGTACTTC. Its protein product is CASSMGGSPSYEQYF.

This clone has ten or more counts. V usage is TRBV7-9 and J usage is TRBJ2-1; TRBD1 aligns across 7 bases. Germline trimming cut 4 bases from V and 8 bases from J; bases unmatched to any gene: 8. CDR1 and CDR2 (germline): SEHNR, FQNEAQ (reference sequence). The CDR3 is made up of 14 amino acids. This CDR3 is CASSSGTDGDEQFF. The CDR3 DNA is TGTGCCAGCAGCTCCGGGACAGACGGCGATGAGCAGTTCTTC.

V usage is TRBV7-8 and J usage is TRBJ2-3; weak D call: TRBD2 (5 bases). The germline CDR1 and CDR2 sequences are SGHVS and FQNEAQ. V lost 5 bases and J lost 2, with 17 bases in between. CDR3 length: 16 residues. The DNA of the CDR3 is TGTGCCAGCAGCCTTCAGCGGAGCCGCGCCACAGATACGCAGTATTTT. It encodes CASSLQRSRATDTQYF.

This clone was counted a single time. V gene TRBV5-1 combines with J gene TRBJ1-1, with a possible D match to TRBD1 (6 bases). Germline CDR1 is SGHRS and CDR2 is YFSETQ. The CDR3 is made up of 16 amino acids. Trimming took 6 bases from V and 5 from J, leaving 23 bases between them. In DNA form, the CDR3 reads TGCGCCAGCACGAAGGGGGGGAGGGTTGAACAAACTGAAGCTTTCTTT. This gives the protein CASTKGGRVEQTEAFF.

This chain connects TRBV5-4 to TRBJ2-3; no reliable D call. CDR1 is SGHNT and CDR2 is YYREEE in the germline V gene (reference sequence). This CDR3 is built from 13 residues. Trimming took 7 bases from V and 1 from J, leaving 10 bases between them. CDR3 amino acids: CASHGSGTDTQYF. CDR3 coding DNA: TGTGCCAGCCATGGCTCCGGCACAGATACGCAGTATTTT.

This chain uses TRBV25-1 with TRBJ2-7, with TRBD1 matching over 8 bases. V was pared by 8 bases and J by 7 bases, with 7 bases of the junction left unmatched. Germline CDR1 is MGHDK and CDR2 is SYGVNS. The CDR3 is 12 amino acids. The CDR3: CASGRTGLEQYF. In nucleotides, the CDR3 is TGTGCCAGCGGGAGGACAGGGCTTGAGCAGTACTTC.

A few counts support this clone. V and J are TRBV2 and TRBJ2-6; the D is unclear. This CDR3 has 11 residues. CDR1 and CDR2 (germline): SNHLY, FYNNEI. V dropped 6 bases and J dropped 17 bases, with 14 bases sitting between them. CDR3 region: CASRYMGSLTF. As DNA, the CDR3 is TGTGCCAGCAGGTACATGGGCTCCTTGACTTTC. Combining the CDR3 with reference TRBV2 and TRBJ2-6 gives the whole variable domain EPEVTQTPSHQVTQMGQEVILRCVPISNHLYFYWYRQILGQKVEFLVSFYNNEISEKSEIFDDQFSVERPDGSNFTLKIRSTKLEDSAMYFCASRYMGSLTFGAGSRLTVL.

This sequence joins TRBV5-1 and TRBJ2-4; a weak D match, TRBD1 (6 bases). Germline CDR1 is SGHRS and CDR2 is YFSETQ. Between the trimmed V and J ends, which lost 0 bases and 8 bases, there was a span of 6 bases. CDR3 length equals 12 residues. The CDR3 region has the DNA TGCGCCAGCAGCTTGGAGGGGGACATTCAGTACTTC. Translation gives CASSLEGDIQYF.